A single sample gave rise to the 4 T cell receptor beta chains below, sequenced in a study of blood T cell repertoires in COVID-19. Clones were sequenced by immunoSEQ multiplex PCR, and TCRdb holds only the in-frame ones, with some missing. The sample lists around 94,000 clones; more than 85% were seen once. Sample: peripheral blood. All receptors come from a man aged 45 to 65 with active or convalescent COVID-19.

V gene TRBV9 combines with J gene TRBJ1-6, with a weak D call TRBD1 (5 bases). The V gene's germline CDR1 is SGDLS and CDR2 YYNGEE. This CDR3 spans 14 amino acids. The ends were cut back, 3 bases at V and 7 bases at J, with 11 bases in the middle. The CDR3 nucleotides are TGTGCCAGCAGCGCCCCAGGGTTAAATTCACCCCTCCACTTT. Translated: CASSAPGLNSPLHF. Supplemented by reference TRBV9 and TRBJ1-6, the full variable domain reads DSGVTQTPKHLITATGQRVTLRCSPRSGDLSVYWYQQSLDQGLQFLIQYYNGEERAKGNILERFSAQQFPDLHSELNLSSLELGDSALYFCASSAPGLNSPLHFGNGTRLTVT.

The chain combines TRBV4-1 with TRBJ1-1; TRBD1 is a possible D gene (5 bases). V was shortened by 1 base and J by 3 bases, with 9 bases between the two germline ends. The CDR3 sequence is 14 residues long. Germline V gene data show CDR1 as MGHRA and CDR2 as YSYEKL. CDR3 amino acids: CASSQGGTYTEAFF. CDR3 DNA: TGCGCCAGCAGCCAAGGGGGGACTTACACTGAAGCTTTCTTT.

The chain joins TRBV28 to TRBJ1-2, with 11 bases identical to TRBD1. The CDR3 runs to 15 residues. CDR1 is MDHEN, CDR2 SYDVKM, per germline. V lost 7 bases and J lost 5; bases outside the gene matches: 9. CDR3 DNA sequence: TGTGCCAGCACCCCAGGACAGGGGGCGAGGTATGGCTACACCTTC. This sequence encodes CASTPGQGARYGYTF.

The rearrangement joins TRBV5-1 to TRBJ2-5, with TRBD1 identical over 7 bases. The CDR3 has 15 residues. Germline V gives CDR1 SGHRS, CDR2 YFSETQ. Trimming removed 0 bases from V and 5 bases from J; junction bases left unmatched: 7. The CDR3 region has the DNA TGCGCCAGCAGCTTGGGGACGACAGGGCGGGAGACCCAGTACTTC. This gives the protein CASSLGTTGRETQYF.